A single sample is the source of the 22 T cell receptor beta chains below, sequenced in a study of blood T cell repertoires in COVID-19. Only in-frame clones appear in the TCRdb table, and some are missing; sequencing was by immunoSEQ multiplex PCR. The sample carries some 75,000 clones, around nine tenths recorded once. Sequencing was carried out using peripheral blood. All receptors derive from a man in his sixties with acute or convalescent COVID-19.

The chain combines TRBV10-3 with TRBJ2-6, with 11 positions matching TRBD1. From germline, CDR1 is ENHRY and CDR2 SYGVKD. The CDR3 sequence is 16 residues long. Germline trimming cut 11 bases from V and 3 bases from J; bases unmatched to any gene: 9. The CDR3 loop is CAFGQGAARGANVLTF. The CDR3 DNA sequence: TGTGCCTTCGGACAGGGGGCAGCTCGTGGGGCCAACGTCCTGACTTTC.

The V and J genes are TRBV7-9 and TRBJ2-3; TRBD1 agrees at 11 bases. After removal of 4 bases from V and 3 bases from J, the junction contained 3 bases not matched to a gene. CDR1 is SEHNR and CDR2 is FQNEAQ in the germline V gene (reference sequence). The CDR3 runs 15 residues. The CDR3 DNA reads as TGTGCCAGCAGCTCAGGGACAGGGGGGACAGATACGCAGTATTTT. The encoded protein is CASSSGTGGTDTQYF.

The CDR3 loop is CASSESGRSSGNTIYF. In nucleotides, the CDR3 is TGCGCCAGCAGTGAGTCTGGCAGAAGCTCTGGAAACACCATATATTTT. The genes are TRBV10-2 and TRBJ1-3, with D unclear. The CDR3 consists of 16 residues. Per germline, CDR1 WSHSY and CDR2 SAAADI. The V and J ends lost 0 bases and 0 bases respectively, with 9 bases between them.

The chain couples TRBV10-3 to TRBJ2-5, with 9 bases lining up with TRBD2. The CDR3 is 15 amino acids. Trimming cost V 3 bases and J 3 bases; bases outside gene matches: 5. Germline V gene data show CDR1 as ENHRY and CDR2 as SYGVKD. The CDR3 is CAISEVSGGKETQYF. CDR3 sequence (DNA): TGTGCCATCAGTGAAGTAAGCGGGGGGAAAGAGACCCAGTACTTC.

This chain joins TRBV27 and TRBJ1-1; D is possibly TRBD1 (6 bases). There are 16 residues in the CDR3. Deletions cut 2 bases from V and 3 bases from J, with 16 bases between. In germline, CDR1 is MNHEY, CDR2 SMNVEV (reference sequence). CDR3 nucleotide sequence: TGTGCCAGCAGTTTAAATCCACAGGGTATGGACACTGAAGCTTTCTTT. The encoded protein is CASSLNPQGMDTEAFF.

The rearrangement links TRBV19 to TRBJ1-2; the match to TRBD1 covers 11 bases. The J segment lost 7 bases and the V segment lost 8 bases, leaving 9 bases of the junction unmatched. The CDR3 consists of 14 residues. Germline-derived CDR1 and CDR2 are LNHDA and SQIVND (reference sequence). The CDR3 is CASASGQGESGYTF. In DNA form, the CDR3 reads TGTGCCAGTGCCTCGGGACAGGGGGAATCTGGCTACACCTTC.

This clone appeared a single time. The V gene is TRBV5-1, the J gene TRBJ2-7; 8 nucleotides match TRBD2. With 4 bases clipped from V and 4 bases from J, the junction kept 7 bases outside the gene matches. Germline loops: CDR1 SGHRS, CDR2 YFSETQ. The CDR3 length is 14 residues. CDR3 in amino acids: CASSPGLARYEQYF. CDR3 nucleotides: TGCGCCAGCAGCCCCGGACTAGCAAGGTACGAGCAGTACTTC. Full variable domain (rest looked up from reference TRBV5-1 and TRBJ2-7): KAGVTQTPRYLIKTRGQQVTLSCSPISGHRSVSWYQQTPGQGLQFLFEYFSETQRNKGNFPGRFSGRQFSNSRSEMNVSTLELGDSALYLCASSPGLARYEQYFGPGTRLTVT.

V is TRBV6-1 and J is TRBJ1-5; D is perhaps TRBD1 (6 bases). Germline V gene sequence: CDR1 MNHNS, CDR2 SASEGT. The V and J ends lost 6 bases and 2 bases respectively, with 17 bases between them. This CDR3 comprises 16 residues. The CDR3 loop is CASSEQGRVGNQPQHF. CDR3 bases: TGTGCCAGCAGCGAACAGGGTAGGGTCGGCAATCAGCCCCAGCATTTT.

Here the CDR3 reads CASGLGTRGNEKLFF. CDR3 DNA: TGTGCTAGTGGTCTGGGGACAAGGGGCAATGAAAAACTGTTTTTT. The chain uses TRBV12-5 and TRBJ1-4, with D tentatively TRBD1 (6 bases). V lost 5 bases to trimming and J lost 5 bases, with 15 bases between them. This CDR3 is built from 15 residues. Germline CDR1 reads LGHNT; CDR2 reads FRNRAP.

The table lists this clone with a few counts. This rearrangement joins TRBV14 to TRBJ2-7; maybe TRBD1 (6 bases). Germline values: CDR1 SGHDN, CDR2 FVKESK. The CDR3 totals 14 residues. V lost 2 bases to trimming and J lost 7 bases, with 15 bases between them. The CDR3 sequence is CASSQQRGIGEQYF. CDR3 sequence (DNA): TGTGCCAGCAGCCAACAGAGGGGGATCGGGGAGCAGTACTTC.

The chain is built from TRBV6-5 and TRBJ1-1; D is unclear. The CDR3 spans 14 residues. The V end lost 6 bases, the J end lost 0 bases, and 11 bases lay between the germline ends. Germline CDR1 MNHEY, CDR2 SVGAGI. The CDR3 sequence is CASSPINMNTEAFF. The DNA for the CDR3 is TGTGCCAGCAGCCCCATCAACATGAACACTGAAGCTTTCTTT.

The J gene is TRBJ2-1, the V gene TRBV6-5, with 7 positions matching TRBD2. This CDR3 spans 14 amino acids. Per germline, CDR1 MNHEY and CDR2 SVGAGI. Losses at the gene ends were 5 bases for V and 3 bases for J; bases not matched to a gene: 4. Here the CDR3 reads CASSRASGYNEQFF. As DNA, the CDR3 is TGTGCCAGCAGTCGGGCTAGCGGCTACAATGAGCAGTTCTTC.

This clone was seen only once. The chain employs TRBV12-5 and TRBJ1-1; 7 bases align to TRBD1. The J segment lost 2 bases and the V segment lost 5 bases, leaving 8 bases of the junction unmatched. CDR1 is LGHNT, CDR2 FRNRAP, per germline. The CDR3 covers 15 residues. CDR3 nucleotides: TGTGCTAGTGGTGCCTCAGGGACAGAAAACACTGAAGCTTTCTTT. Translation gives CASGASGTENTEAFF.

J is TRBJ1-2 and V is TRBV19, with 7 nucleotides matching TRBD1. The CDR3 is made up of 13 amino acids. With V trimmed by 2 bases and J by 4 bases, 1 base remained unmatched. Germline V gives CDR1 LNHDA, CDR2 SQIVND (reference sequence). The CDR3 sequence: CASSIQGVYGYTF. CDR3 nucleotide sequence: TGTGCCAGTAGTATACAGGGGGTCTATGGCTACACCTTC.

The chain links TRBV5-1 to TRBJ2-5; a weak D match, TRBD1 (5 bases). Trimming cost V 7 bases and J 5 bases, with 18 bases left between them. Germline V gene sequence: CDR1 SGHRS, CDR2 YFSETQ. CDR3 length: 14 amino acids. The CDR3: CASRAQGAVETQYF. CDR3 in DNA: TGCGCCAGCCGGGCCCAGGGCGCGGTGGAGACCCAGTACTTC.

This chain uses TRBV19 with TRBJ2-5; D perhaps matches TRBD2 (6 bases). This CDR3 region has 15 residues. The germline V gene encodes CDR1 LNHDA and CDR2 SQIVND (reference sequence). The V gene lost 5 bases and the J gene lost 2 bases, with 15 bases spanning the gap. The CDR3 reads CASSLHGGNQETQYF. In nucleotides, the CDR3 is TGTGCCAGTAGTCTCCACGGAGGGAATCAAGAGACCCAGTACTTC.

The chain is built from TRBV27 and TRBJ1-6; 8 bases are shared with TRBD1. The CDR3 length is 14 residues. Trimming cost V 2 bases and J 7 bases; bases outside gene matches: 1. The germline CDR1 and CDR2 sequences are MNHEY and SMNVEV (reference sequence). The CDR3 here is CASSLAGGNSPLHF. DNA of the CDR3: TGTGCCAGCAGTTTAGCAGGGGGCAATTCACCCCTCCACTTT.

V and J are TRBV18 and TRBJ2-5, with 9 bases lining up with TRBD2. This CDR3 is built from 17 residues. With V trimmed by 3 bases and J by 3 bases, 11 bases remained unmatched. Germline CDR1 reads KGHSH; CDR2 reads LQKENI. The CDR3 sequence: CASSPPAGGGDEETQYF. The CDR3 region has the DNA TGTGCCAGCTCACCCCCAGCGGGCGGGGGGGATGAAGAGACCCAGTACTTC.

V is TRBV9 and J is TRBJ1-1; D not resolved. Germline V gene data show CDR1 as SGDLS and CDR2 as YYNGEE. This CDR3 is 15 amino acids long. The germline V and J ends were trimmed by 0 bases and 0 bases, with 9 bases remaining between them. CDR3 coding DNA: TGTGCCAGCAGCGTAGGAGGAGATTTGAACACTGAAGCTTTCTTT. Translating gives CASSVGGDLNTEAFF.

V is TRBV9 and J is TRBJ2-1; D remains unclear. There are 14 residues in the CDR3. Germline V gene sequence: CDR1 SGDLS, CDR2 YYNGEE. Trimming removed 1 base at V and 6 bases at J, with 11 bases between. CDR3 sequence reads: CASSVLLVSNEQFF. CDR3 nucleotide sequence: TGTGCCAGCAGCGTACTGCTAGTTAGCAATGAGCAGTTCTTC.

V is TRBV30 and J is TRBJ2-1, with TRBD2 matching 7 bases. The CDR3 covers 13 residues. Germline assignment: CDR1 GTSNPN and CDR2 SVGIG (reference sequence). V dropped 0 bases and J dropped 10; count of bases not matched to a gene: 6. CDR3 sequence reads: CAWSVSRGGEQFF. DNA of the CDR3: TGTGCCTGGAGTGTATCCCGGGGAGGGGAGCAGTTCTTC.

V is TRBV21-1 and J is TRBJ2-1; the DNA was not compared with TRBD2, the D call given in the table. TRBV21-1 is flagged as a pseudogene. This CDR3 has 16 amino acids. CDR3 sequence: CASSKGTSGNYNEQFF. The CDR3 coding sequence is TGTGCCAGCAGCAAGGGGACTAGCGGGAATTACAATGAGCAGTTCTTC.